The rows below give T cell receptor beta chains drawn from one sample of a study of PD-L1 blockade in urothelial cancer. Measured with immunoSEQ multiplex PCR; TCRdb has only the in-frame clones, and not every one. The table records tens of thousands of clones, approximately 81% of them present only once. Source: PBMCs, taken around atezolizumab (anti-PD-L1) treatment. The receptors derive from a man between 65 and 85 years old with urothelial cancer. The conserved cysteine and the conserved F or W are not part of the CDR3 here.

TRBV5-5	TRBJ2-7	ASSFQVSEQY
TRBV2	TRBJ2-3	ARAELVLSTDTQY
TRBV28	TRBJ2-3	ASSFRLTDTQY
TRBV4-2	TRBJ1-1	ASSQDLGRNTEAF
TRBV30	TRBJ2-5	AWSVRGAGGQETQY
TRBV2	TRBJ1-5	ASSSNRDQPQH
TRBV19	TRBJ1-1	ASSIGWRVITEAF
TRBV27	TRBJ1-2	ASSSLRAGAYGYT
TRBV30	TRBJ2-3	AWNEGGTDTQY
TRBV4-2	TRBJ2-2	ASSQRPGQYTGELF
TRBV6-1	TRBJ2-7	ASTYSGTGVYEQY
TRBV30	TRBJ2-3	AWVAGGDTQY
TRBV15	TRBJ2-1	ATSRVSDEQF
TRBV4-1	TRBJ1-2	ASSQARGVDRGLYGYT
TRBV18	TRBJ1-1	ASSQLYGTGASGNTEAF
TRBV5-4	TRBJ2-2	ASSLFGDTGELF
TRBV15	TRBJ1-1	ATSNPGNTEAF
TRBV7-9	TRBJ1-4	ASSLIRGRDEKLF
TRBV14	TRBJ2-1	ASSLNGLAGENEQF
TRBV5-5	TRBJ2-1	ASSLVGLAGDSYNEQF
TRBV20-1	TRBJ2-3	SATAADTQY
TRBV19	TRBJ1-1	ASTNILRTELRPEAF
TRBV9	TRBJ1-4	ASSVGGAGEKLF